The 27 T cell receptor beta chains reported below all come from one sample, sequenced in a study of T-cell reconstitution after alpha-beta-depleted transplantation in children. TCRbeta library preparation incorporated unique molecular identifiers. MiXCR, run by TCRdb on the PCR reads, gives a single entry per CDR3 protein. This sample has about 540,000 distinct CDR3 sequences, with around 19% found just once. Sequenced material: PBMCs from the stem cell graft donor, taken from the stem cell graft. These receptors were taken from a human donor who donated a stem cell graft to a child with acute lymphoblastic leukemia.

The chain links TRBV11-2 to TRBJ2-5; 8 bases match TRBD2. The CDR3 loop spans 15 amino acids. Per the germline V gene, CDR1 is SGHAT and CDR2 is FQNNGV. Losses at the gene ends were 2 bases for V and 5 bases for J; bases not matched to a gene: 7. CDR3 sequence: CASSLREGPWETQYF. For the CDR3, the DNA is TGTGCCAGCAGCTTACGGGAGGGCCCGTGGGAGACCCAGTACTTC.

Comments on this clonotype: This may arise from a read error, as a much more abundant clone is one base away. The J gene is TRBJ2-3, the V gene TRBV6-6; D uncertain. CDR1 is MNHNY and CDR2 is SVGAGI in the germline V gene (reference sequence). This CDR3 comprises 13 residues. The CDR3 DNA reads TGTGCCGGCAGAACACCGTCTCCAGATACGCAGTATTTT. The encoded protein is CAGRTPSPDTQYF.

The chain uses TRBV7-3 and TRBJ1-5; 8 nucleotides agree with TRBD1. V lost 3 bases and J lost 0; bases outside the gene matches: 7. CDR1 is SGHTA, CDR2 FQGTGA, per germline. This CDR3 region has 17 residues. The CDR3 DNA follows: TGTGCCAGCAGCTTCGACAGGGGAGATTATAGCAATCAGCCCCAGCATTTT. This translates into CASSFDRGDYSNQPQHF. Supplemented by reference TRBV7-3 and TRBJ1-5, the full variable domain reads GAGVSQTPSNKVTEKGKYVELRCDPISGHTALYWYRQSLGQGPEFLIYFQGTGAADDSGLPNDRFFAVRPEGSVSTLKIQRTERGDSAVYLCASSFDRGDYSNQPQHFGDGTRLSIL.

The CDR3 nucleotides are TGCGCCAGCAGCTTGGCGGCTAGCGGGATAGTTGGTGAGCAGTTCTTC. It specifies CASSLAASGIVGEQFF. The V and J genes are TRBV5-1 and TRBJ2-1; 9 bases line up with TRBD2. Germline V gene lookup returns CDR1 SGHRS and CDR2 YFSETQ. The V segment lost 0 bases and the J segment 9 bases; nucleotides outside the gene matches: 10. This CDR3 region has 16 residues.

This clonotype was detected only a few times. The CDR3 is CASSQGGWGPNQPQHF. In DNA form, the CDR3 reads TGTGCCAGCAGCCAGGGAGGGTGGGGGCCAAATCAGCCCCAGCATTTT. This rearrangement joins TRBV3-1 to TRBJ1-5, with D tentatively TRBD1 (6 bases). CDR1 LGHDT and CDR2 YNNKEL come from the germline V gene (reference sequence). V lost 3 bases to trimming and J lost 4 bases, with 16 bases between them. The CDR3 covers 16 residues.

This clonotype was observed a few times. The genes are TRBV7-2 and TRBJ2-1, with D hard to call. CDR3 length: 12 residues. Germline-derived CDR1 and CDR2 are SGHTA and FQGNSA. Trimming stripped 3 bases from V and 8 bases from J, with 8 bases between. CDR3 nucleotides: TGTGCCAGCAGCTTCTATGGGGATGAGCAGTTCTTC. Protein: CASSFYGDEQFF.

This chain joins TRBV12-3 or TRBV12-4 and TRBJ2-7, with 10 bases aligning to TRBD1. The CDR3 has 17 residues. The trim removed 2 bases at V and 3 bases at J, leaving 10 bases unmatched. CDR3 in amino acids: CASSLLGLGTGDYEQYF. In nucleotides, the CDR3 is TGTGCCAGCAGTTTACTTGGCCTCGGGACAGGGGACTACGAGCAGTACTTC.

This clonotype was counted only a few times. The chain links TRBV5-1 to TRBJ2-7; TRBD2 matches at 11 bases. Germline CDR1 SGHRS, CDR2 YFSETQ. The CDR3 is made up of 13 amino acids. J was trimmed by 7 bases and V by 0 bases; bases with no gene match: 0. The CDR3 loop is CASSLGLAGEQYF. DNA of the CDR3: TGCGCCAGCAGCTTGGGACTAGCGGGGGAGCAGTACTTC.

This clonotype was observed a handful of times. This chain uses TRBV24-1 with TRBJ2-1, with D uncertain. Germline V CDR1 and CDR2: KGHDR, SFDVKD. The germline V and J ends were trimmed by 3 bases and 5 bases, with 10 bases remaining between them. CDR3 size: 14 residues. The chain's CDR3 is CATSDVTENNEQFF. For the CDR3, the DNA is TGTGCCACCAGTGATGTGACGGAGAACAATGAGCAGTTCTTC.

A few counts support this clonotype. The rearrangement joins TRBV27 to TRBJ1-1; 7 positions agree with TRBD1. CDR3 length: 14 residues. V was pared by 6 bases and J by 2 bases, with 6 bases of the junction left unmatched. Germline-derived CDR1 and CDR2 are MNHEY and SMNVEV (reference sequence). The CDR3 is CASRQTGSNTEAFF. The DNA for the CDR3 is TGTGCCAGCAGACAGACAGGGTCTAACACTGAAGCTTTCTTT.

This clonotype was detected only a few times. V gene TRBV12-3 or TRBV12-4 combines with J gene TRBJ2-3, with D perhaps assigned TRBD1 or TRBD2 (5 bases each). The V end lost 6 bases, the J end lost 2 bases, and 15 bases lay between the germline ends. CDR3 size: 15 residues. The CDR3 DNA reads TGTGCCAGCAGGTTTTGGGGGAAACTCACAGATACGCAGTATTTT. Translated: CASRFWGKLTDTQYF.

V gene TRBV5-1 combines with J gene TRBJ2-7; TRBD2 is a possible D gene (7 bases). Germline V CDR1 and CDR2: SGHRS, YFSETQ. The CDR3 runs 16 residues. The V end lost 4 bases, the J end lost 2 bases, and 19 bases lay between the germline ends. In nucleotides, the CDR3 is TGCGCCAGCAGCCCACGGGGAGGGGGAGGCACCTACGAGCAGTACTTC. Translated, it gives CASSPRGGGGTYEQYF.

This chain uses TRBV20-1 with TRBJ2-1; D ambiguous. This CDR3 spans 21 amino acids. The germline V and J ends were trimmed by 0 bases and 7 bases, with 34 bases remaining between them. Germline CDR1 and CDR2: DFQATT and SNEGSKA (reference sequence). CDR3 nucleotides: TGCAGTGCTAGAGATCGCGCTACTCGGACCGCTAAACTTCTCGATCGGAATGAGCAGTTCTTC. This codes for CSARDRATRTAKLLDRNEQFF.

In its sample, this clonotype was seen a few times. V usage is TRBV11-2 and J usage is TRBJ2-7; D not certain. This CDR3 is built from 13 residues. Trimming removed 2 bases from V and 2 bases from J, with 7 bases in between. The germline V gene has CDR1 SGHAT and CDR2 FQNNGV. DNA for the CDR3: TGTGCCAGCAGCTTATACTCGCCCTACGAGCAGTACTTC. Encoded protein: CASSLYSPYEQYF. Based on the CDR3 plus reference TRBV11-2 and TRBJ2-7, the full variable domain is EAGVAQSPRYKIIEKRQSVAFWCNPISGHATLYWYQQILGQGPKLLIQFQNNGVVDDSQLPKDRFSAERLKGVDSTLKIQPAKLEDSAVYLCASSLYSPYEQYFGPGTRLTVT.

The chain carries TRBV29-1 and TRBJ1-2, with 9 bases aligning to TRBD1. This CDR3 region has 14 residues. V shed 0 bases and J 6 bases; nucleotides not matched to a gene: 5. The germline CDR1 and CDR2 sequences are SQVTM and ANQGSEA. The CDR3 nucleotides read TGCAGCGTTGAAGATTCCGGGACAGGGAATGGCTACACCTTC. Its translation: CSVEDSGTGNGYTF.

The table lists this clonotype with a few counts. This sequence joins TRBV6-5 and TRBJ2-5; TRBD2 agrees at 12 bases. The CDR3 spans 17 residues. V trimming: 4 bases; J trimming: 4 bases; junction bases outside the gene matches: 10. Germline CDR1 and CDR2: MNHEY and SVGAGI. The CDR3 is CASSSTSSGLAGETQYF. The CDR3 nucleotides are TGTGCCAGCAGTTCCACGTCCTCGGGACTAGCGGGAGAGACCCAGTACTTC.

This chain's CDR3 is CASSPFRGPAYEQYF. As DNA, the CDR3 is TGTGCCAGCAGCCCATTCAGGGGTCCAGCCTACGAGCAGTACTTC. The chain couples TRBV11-3 to TRBJ2-7; possibly TRBD1 for D (6 bases). The V gene lost 5 bases and the J gene lost 2 bases, with 16 bases spanning the gap. Germline V gene lookup returns CDR1 SGHNT and CDR2 YENEEA. The CDR3 sequence is 15 residues long. The entire variable domain, with the rest obtained from reference TRBV11-3 and TRBJ2-7, is as follows: EAGVVQSPRYKIIEKKQPVAFWCNPISGHNTLYWYLQNLGQGPELLIRYENEEAVDDSQLPKDRFSAERLKGVDSTLKIQPAELGDSAVYLCASSPFRGPAYEQYFGPGTRLTVT.

Only a few counts were recorded for this clonotype. V gene TRBV24-1 combines with J gene TRBJ2-5, with D uncertain. This CDR3 comprises 14 residues. Trimming took 3 bases from V and 5 from J, leaving 12 bases between them. Germline V CDR1 and CDR2: KGHDR, SFDVKD. The CDR3 protein is CATSDVITAETQYF. The CDR3 DNA reads TGTGCCACCAGTGATGTAATAACGGCGGAGACCCAGTACTTC.

This clonotype occurred a few times. The chain joins TRBV5-5 to TRBJ2-2; 8 bases line up with TRBD2. V was clipped by 4 bases and J by 3 bases; unmatched bases: 2. The CDR3 contains 14 residues. In germline, CDR1 is SGHKS, CDR2 YYEKEE (reference sequence). CDR3 in amino acids: CASSGTSYTGELFF. CDR3 sequence (DNA): TGTGCCAGCAGCGGGACTAGTTACACCGGGGAGCTGTTTTTT.

In the case of this clonotype: A junction boundary mismatches the germline segment, possibly from a read error. The chain joins TRBV30 to TRBJ1-2; TRBD1 might be the D (6 bases). Germline V gene lookup returns CDR1 GTSNPN and CDR2 SVGIG (reference sequence). This CDR3 comprises 11 residues. The DNA of the CDR3 is TGTGCCTGGAGTCCGACAGGAGTCTATGACTTC. Its translation is CAWSPTGVYDF.

This clonotype was seen more than once but under ten times. V is TRBV12-3 or TRBV12-4 and J is TRBJ2-2; 8 bases are a match to TRBD2. J was trimmed by 2 bases and V by 11 bases; bases with no gene match: 7. CDR3 length: 14 amino acids. The chain's CDR3 is CAGTSGVNTGELFF. The CDR3 coding sequence is TGTGCCGGAACTAGCGGAGTAAACACCGGGGAGCTGTTTTTT.

This clonotype came up many times. The chain carries TRBV9 and TRBJ2-1, with D possibly TRBD2 on 5 matching bases. Germline assignment: CDR1 SGDLS and CDR2 YYNGEE. The CDR3 totals 14 residues. V shed 0 bases and J shed 10 bases, with 14 bases lying between them. The CDR3 protein is CASSVGRATTEQFF. For the CDR3, the DNA is TGTGCCAGCAGCGTAGGTCGAGCGACTACGGAGCAGTTCTTC.

A few counts support this clonotype. The V gene is TRBV18, the J gene TRBJ2-1, with TRBD1 as a possible D gene (6 bases). Germline V lookup: CDR1 KGHSH, CDR2 LQKENI. This CDR3 has 14 residues. V lost 5 bases and J lost 10, with 18 bases in between. CDR3 region: CASSTGTHRDEQFF. The CDR3 DNA follows: TGTGCCAGCTCAACAGGAACCCACAGGGACGAGCAGTTCTTC. The full variable domain, in which reference TRBV18 and TRBJ2-1 provide the parts outside the CDR3, is NAGVMQNPRHLVRRRGQEARLRCSPMKGHSHVYWYRQLPEEGLKFMVYLQKENIIDESGMPKERFSAEFPKEGPSILRIQQVVRGDSAAYFCASSTGTHRDEQFFGPGTRLTVL.

V and J are TRBV6-2 or TRBV6-3 and TRBJ2-7; TRBD2 matches 7 bases. V shed 1 base and J 2 bases; nucleotides not matched to a gene: 5. Germline V lookup: CDR1 MNHEY, CDR2 SVGEGT. There are 15 residues in the CDR3. DNA of the CDR3: TGTGCCAGCAGTTACTACGCGGGAGAGGCCTACGAGCAGTACTTC. Protein: CASSYYAGEAYEQYF.

This clonotype was observed a few times. The chain uses TRBV5-5 and TRBJ1-1, with 7 bases lining up with TRBD1. The V and J ends lost 3 bases and 1 base, in that order; junction bases with no gene match: 9. In germline, CDR1 is SGHKS, CDR2 YYEKEE (reference sequence). CDR3 length equals 16 residues. CDR3 sequence: CASSSAAGTANTEAFF. The CDR3, as DNA: TGTGCCAGCAGCTCAGCCGCCGGGACAGCGAACACTGAAGCTTTCTTT.

In its sample, this clonotype was seen a few times. The genes are TRBV4-1 and TRBJ2-4, with 9 bases fitting TRBD2. CDR3 length: 16 amino acids. Germline V gives CDR1 MGHRA, CDR2 YSYEKL. V was clipped by 1 base and J by 6 bases; unmatched bases: 7. CDR3 region: CASSQAFLAGSNIQYF. CDR3 coding DNA: TGCGCCAGCAGCCAAGCGTTCCTAGCGGGGTCAAACATTCAGTACTTC.

This clonotype was observed a handful of times. The rearrangement links TRBV4-2 to TRBJ2-5; TRBD2 matches at 10 bases. This CDR3 has 17 amino acids. The V and J ends lost 0 bases and 5 bases, in that order; junction bases with no gene match: 9. Germline CDR1 is LGHNA and CDR2 is YNFKEQ. CDR3 amino acids: CASSQDPPSGSGETQYF. The CDR3 nucleotides read TGTGCCAGCAGCCAAGATCCCCCTAGCGGGAGTGGGGAGACCCAGTACTTC.